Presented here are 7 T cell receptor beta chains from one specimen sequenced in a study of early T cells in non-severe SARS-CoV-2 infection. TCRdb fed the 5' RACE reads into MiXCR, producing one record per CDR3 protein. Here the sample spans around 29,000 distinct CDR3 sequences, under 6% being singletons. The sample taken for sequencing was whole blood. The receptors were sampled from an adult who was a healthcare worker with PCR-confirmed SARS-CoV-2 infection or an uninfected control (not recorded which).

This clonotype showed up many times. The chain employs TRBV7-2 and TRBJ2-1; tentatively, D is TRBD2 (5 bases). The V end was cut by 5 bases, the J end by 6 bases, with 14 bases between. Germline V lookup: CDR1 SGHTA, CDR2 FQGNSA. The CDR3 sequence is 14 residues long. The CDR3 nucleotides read TGTGCCAGCAGCCCGGAGCGGACCTCCAATGAGCAGTTCTTC. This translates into CASSPERTSNEQFF.

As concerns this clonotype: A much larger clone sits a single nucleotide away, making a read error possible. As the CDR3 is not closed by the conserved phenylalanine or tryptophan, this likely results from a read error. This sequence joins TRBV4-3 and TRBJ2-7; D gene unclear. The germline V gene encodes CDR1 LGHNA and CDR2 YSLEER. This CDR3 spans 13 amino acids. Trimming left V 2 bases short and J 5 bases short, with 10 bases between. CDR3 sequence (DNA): TGCGCCAGCAGCCAACCACCAGTCCACGAGCAGTACTAC. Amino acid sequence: CASSQPPVHEQYY.

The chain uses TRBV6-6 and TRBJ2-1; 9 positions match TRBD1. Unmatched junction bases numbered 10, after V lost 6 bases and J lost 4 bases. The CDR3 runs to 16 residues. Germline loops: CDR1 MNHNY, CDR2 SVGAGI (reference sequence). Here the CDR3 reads CASRSLTGQGYNEQFF. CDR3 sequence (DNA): TGTGCCAGCAGGTCACTGACGGGACAGGGTTACAATGAGCAGTTCTTC.

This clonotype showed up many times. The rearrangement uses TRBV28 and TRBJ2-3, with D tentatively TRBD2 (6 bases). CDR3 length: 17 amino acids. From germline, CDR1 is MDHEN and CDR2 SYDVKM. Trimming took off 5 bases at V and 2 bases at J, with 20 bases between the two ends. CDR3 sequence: CASSQGSWRGATDTQYF. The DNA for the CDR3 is TGTGCCAGCAGTCAGGGCAGTTGGCGGGGAGCCACAGATACGCAGTATTTT. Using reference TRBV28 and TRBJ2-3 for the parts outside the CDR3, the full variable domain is DVKVTQSSRYLVKRTGEKVFLECVQDMDHENMFWYRQDPGLGLRLIYFSYDVKMKEKGDIPEGYSVSREKKERFSLILESASTNQTSMYLCASSQGSWRGATDTQYFGPGTRLTVL.

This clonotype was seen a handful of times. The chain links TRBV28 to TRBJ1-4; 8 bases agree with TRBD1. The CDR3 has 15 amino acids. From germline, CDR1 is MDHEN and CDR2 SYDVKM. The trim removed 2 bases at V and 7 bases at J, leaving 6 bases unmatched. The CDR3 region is CASSLSRGRIEKLFF. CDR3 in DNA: TGTGCCAGCAGTTTAAGCAGGGGGCGCATTGAAAAACTGTTTTTT.

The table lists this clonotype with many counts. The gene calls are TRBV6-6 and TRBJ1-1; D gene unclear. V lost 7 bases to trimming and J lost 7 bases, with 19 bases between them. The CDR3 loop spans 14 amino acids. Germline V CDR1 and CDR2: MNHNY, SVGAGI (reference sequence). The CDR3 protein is CASISLRRVGEAFF. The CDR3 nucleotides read TGTGCCAGCATCTCACTTCGTAGGGTCGGTGAAGCTTTCTTT.

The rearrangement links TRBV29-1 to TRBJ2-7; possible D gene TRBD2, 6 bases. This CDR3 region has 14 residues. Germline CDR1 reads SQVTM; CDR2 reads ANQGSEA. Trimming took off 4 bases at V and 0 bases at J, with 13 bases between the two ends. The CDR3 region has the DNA TGCAGCGTTGGCCGGGCGGGGCGCTCCTACGAGCAGTACTTC. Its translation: CSVGRAGRSYEQYF.